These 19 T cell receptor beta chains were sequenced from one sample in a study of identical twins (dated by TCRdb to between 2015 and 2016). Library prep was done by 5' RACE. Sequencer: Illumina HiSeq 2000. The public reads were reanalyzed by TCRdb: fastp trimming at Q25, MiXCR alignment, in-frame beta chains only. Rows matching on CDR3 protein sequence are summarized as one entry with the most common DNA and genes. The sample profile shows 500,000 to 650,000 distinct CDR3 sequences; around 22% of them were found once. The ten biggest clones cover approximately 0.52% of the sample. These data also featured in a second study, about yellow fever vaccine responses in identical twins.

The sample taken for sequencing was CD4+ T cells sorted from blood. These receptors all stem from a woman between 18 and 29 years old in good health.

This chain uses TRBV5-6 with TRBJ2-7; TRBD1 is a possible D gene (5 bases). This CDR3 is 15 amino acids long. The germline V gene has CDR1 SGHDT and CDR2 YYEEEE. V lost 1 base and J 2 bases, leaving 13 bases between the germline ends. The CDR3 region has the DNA TGTGCCAGCAGCTTGATGGACACACTTACCTACGAGCAGTACTTC. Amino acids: CASSLMDTLTYEQYF.

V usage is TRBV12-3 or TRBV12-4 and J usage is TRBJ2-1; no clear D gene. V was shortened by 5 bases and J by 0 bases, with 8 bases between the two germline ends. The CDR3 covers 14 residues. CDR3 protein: CASSARHSYNEQFF. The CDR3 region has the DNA TGTGCCAGCAGTGCGAGGCACTCCTACAATGAGCAGTTCTTC.

CDR3 sequence: CASSLYQGARETQYF. DNA for the CDR3: TGTGCCAGCAGCTTATATCAGGGGGCGCGAGAGACCCAGTACTTC. This chain connects TRBV7-2 to TRBJ2-5; 8 nucleotides align to TRBD1. The CDR3 totals 15 residues. V lost 2 bases, J lost 4 bases, and 6 bases stayed unmatched. The V gene's germline CDR1 is SGHTA and CDR2 FQGNSA.

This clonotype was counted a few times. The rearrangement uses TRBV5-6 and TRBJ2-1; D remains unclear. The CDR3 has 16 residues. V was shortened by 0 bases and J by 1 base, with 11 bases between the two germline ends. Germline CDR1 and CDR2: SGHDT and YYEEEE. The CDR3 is CASSLGASPSYNEQFF. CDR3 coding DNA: TGTGCCAGCAGCTTGGGGGCGTCCCCTTCCTACAATGAGCAGTTCTTC.

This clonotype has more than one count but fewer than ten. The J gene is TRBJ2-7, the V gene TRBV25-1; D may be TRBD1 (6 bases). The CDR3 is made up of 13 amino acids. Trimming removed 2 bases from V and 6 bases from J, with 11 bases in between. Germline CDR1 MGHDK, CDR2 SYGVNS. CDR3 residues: CASSEGRGSEQYF. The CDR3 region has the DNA TGTGCCAGCAGTGAAGGTAGGGGGTCCGAGCAGTACTTC.

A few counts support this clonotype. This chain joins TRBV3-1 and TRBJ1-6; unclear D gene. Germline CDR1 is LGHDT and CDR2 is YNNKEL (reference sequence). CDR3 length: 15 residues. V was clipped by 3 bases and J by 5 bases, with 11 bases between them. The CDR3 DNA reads TGTGCCAGCAGCCATCTCCCCAGCGATAATTCACCCCTCCACTTT. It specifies CASSHLPSDNSPLHF.

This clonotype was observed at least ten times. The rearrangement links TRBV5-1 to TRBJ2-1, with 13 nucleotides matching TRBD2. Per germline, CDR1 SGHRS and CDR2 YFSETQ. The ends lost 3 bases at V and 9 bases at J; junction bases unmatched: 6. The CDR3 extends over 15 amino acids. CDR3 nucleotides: TGCGCCAGCAGCTCACTAGCGGGAGGGCCCGTTGAGCAGTTCTTC. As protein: CASSSLAGGPVEQFF.

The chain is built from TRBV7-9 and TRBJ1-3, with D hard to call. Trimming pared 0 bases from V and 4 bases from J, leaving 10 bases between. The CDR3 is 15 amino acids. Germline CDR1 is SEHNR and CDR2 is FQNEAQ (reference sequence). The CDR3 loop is CASSLASGTGNTIYF. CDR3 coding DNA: TGTGCCAGCAGCTTAGCGTCGGGAACAGGAAACACCATATATTTT.

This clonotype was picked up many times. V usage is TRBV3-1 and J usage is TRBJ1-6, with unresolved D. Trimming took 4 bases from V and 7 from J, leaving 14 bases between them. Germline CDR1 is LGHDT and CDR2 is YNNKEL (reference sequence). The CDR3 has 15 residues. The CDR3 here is CASSRYGETNSPLHF. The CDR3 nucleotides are TGTGCCAGCAGCCGATACGGGGAGACAAATTCACCCCTCCACTTT.

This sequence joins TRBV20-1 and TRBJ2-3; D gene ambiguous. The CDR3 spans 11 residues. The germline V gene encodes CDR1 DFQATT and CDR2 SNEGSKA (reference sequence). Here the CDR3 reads CSHLAPDTQYF. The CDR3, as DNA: TGCAGCCACCTCGCGCCAGATACGCAGTATTTT.

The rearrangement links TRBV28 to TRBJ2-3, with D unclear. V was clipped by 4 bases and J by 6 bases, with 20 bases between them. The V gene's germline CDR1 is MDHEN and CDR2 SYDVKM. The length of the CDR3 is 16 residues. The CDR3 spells CASSSLGTAHRDTQYF. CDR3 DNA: TGTGCCAGCAGTTCACTTGGTACAGCCCACCGGGATACGCAGTATTTT.

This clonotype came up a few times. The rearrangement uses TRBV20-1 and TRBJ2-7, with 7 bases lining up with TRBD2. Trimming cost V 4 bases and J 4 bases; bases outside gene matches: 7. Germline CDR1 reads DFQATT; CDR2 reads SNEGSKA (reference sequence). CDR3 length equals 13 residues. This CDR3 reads CSATGLAEYEQYF. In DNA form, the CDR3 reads TGCAGTGCTACTGGTCTAGCGGAGTACGAGCAGTACTTC.

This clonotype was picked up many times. In DNA form, the CDR3 reads TGTGCCACCAGCAGAGATCGCTCGACTAGCGGGAAGACCCAGTACTTC. Translation gives CATSRDRSTSGKTQYF. V is TRBV15 and J is TRBJ2-5; 11 nucleotides match TRBD2. V was pared by 0 bases and J by 6 bases, with 6 bases of the junction left unmatched. The germline V gene has CDR1 LNHNV and CDR2 YYDKDF (reference sequence). This CDR3 comprises 16 residues. Supplemented by reference TRBV15 and TRBJ2-5, the full variable domain reads DAMVIQNPRYQVTQFGKPVTLSCSQTLNHNVMYWYQQKSSQAPKLLFHYYDKDFNNEADTPDNFQSRRPNTSFCFLDIRSPGLGDTAMYLCATSRDRSTSGKTQYFGPGTRLLVL.

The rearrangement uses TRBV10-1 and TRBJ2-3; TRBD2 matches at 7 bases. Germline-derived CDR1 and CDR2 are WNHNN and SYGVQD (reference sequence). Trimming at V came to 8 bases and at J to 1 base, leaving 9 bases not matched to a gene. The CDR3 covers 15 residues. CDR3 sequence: CASGNLAEGTDTQYF. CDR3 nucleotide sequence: TGCGCCAGCGGGAACCTAGCGGAGGGCACAGATACGCAGTATTTT.

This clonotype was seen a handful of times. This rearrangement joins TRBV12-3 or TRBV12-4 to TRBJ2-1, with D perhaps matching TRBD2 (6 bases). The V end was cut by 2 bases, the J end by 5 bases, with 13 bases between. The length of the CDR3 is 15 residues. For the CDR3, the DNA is TGTGCCAGCAGTTTAAGGCGGGAACTCAACAATGAGCAGTTCTTC. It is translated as CASSLRRELNNEQFF.

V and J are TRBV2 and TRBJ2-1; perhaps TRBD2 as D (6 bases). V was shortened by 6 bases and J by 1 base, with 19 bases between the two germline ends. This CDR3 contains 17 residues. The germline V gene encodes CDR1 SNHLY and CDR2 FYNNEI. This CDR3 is CASSPTGVAVSYNEQFF. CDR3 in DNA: TGTGCCAGCAGCCCCACCGGGGTAGCGGTTTCCTACAATGAGCAGTTCTTC.

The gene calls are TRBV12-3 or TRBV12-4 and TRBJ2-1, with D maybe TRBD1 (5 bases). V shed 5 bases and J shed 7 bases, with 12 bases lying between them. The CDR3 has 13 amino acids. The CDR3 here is CASSPLGDNEQFF. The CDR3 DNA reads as TGTGCCAGCAGTCCATTAGGGGATAATGAGCAGTTCTTC.

CDR3 in amino acids: CASSLYAILDEQFF. The CDR3 coding sequence is TGCGCCAGCAGCTTATATGCTATTTTGGATGAGCAGTTCTTC. The rearrangement links TRBV5-1 to TRBJ2-1; no definite D call. V shed 2 bases and J shed 8 bases, with 14 bases lying between them. This CDR3 is built from 14 residues. Germline CDR1 SGHRS, CDR2 YFSETQ. The entire variable domain, with the rest obtained from reference TRBV5-1 and TRBJ2-1, is as follows: KAGVTQTPRYLIKTRGQQVTLSCSPISGHRSVSWYQQTPGQGLQFLFEYFSETQRNKGNFPGRFSGRQFSNSRSEMNVSTLELGDSALYLCASSLYAILDEQFFGPGTRLTVL.

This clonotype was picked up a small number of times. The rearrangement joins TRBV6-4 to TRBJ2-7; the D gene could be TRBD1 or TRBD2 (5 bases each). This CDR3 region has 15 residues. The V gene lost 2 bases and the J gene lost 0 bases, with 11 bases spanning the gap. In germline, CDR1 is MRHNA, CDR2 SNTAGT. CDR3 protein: CASSDVGANSYEQYV. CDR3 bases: TGTGCCAGCAGTGACGTCGGGGCCAACTCCTACGAGCAGTACGTC.